Included here is one TCR beta chain sequence, with context. In the authors' workflow: Amplification with reference gene primers provided the estimates of nucleated cell counts. The data were produced by immunoSEQ multiplex PCR, yet TCRdb's version contains in-frame clones alone and is incomplete. That table is the source of V, J and clone size, and D and trimming were worked out from the DNA. Among approximately 57,000 clones listed, around 87% were seen once. This entry comes from a study of blood T cell repertoires in COVID-19. Overall study: The origin of the acute and convalescent COVID-19 samples was the United States, Italy and Spain. PBMCs, B-cell-depleted T cells, or T cells provided the cDNA or gDNA that made up the material.

The germline gives CDR1 SGHVS, CDR2 FNYEAQ. V lost 5 bases, J lost 0 bases, and 13 bases lay in between. The CDR3 has 15 amino acids. This TCR derives from a man aged 50-60 years with acute or convalescent COVID-19. Specimen: peripheral blood. The J gene is TRBJ1-2, the V gene TRBV7-6, with TRBD1 as a possible D gene (5 bases). The CDR3 is CASSPMDNSNYGYTF. The CDR3 DNA is TGTGCCAGCAGCCCGATGGACAATTCTAACTATGGCTACACCTTC.